This TCR beta chain originates from a study of CD8 T cells in ankylosing spondylitis. Overall study findings and caveats: Within matched ankylosing spondylitis synovial fluid, disease-linked clones were reportedly significantly enriched. Earlier literature documents some of the motif variants in reactive arthritis synovial fluid and blood. Typical of ankylosing spondylitis blood, it appeared, was a TCR beta motif of fewer than ten highly homologous variants. Disease-linked clones displayed a CD8+ phenotype and appeared relatively rarely in peripheral blood.

Germline loops: CDR1 SQVTM, CDR2 ANQGSEA. The CDR3 extends over 11 amino acids. Trimming left V 7 bases short and J 13 bases short, with 19 bases between. TCRdb called the 5' RACE reads again in MiXCR, with one record for every CDR3 protein. The sample lists some 840,000 distinct CDR3 sequences; 12% were seen once. This clonotype has ten or more counts. Antigen specificity is unknown. The chain recombines TRBV29-1 with TRBJ1-2; D perhaps matches TRBD1 (6 bases). The specimen sequenced was blood, either unsorted or a sorted T cell fraction (not recorded which). This clonotype was obtained from a male donor with ankylosing spondylitis. CDR3 DNA: TGCAGCGCTACAGGGAACGGGGCCGGCACCTTC. As protein: CSATGNGAGTF.